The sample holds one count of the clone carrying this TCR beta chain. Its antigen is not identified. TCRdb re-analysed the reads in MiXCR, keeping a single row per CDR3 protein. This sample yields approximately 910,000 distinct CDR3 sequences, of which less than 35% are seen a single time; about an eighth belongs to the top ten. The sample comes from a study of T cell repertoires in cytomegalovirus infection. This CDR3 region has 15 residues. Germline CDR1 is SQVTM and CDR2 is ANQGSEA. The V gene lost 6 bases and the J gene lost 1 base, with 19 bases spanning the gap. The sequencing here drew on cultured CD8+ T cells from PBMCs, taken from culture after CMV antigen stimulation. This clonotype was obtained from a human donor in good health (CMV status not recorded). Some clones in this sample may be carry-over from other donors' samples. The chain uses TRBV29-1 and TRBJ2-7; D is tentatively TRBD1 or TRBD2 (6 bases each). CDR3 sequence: CSVGVGGSRSYEQYV. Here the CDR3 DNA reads TGCAGCGTCGGGGTGGGGGGCTCTCGATCCTACGAGCAGTACGTC.